This passage covers 5 T cell receptor beta chains from one sample sequenced in a study of T cell changes during pregnancy in multiple sclerosis (dated by TCRdb to 2018 to 2020). Library prep was done by the immunoSEQ multiplex PCR assay. TCRdb limited this immuneACCESS table to in-frame rearrangements with V and J called. A share of clones is missing; checked studies link under half to unresolved V genes, and the rest is unexplained. The sample table shows under 55,000 clones, and 80% to 95% are seen once. The ten biggest clones cover 0.55% to 0.65% of the sample. This specimen was CD4+ T cells from peripheral blood mononuclear cells, taken after pregnancy. The receptor set was obtained from a female donor in good health, enrolled as a control in a pregnancy study.

This sequence joins TRBV7-9 and TRBJ2-7, with D tentatively TRBD2 (6 bases). Deletions cut 8 bases from V and 7 bases from J, with 18 bases between. The CDR3 covers 13 residues. Germline CDR1 reads SEHNR; CDR2 reads FQNEAQ (reference sequence). CDR3 sequence reads: CASFWRGPEEQYF. The CDR3 DNA reads as TGTGCCAGCTTTTGGCGGGGCCCGGAAGAGCAGTACTTC. The full variable domain, rest sourced from reference TRBV7-9 and TRBJ2-7, is DTGVSQNPRHKITKRGQNVTFRCDPISEHNRLYWYRQTLGQGPEFLTYFQNEAQLEKSRLLSDRFSAERPKGSFSTLEIQRTEQGDSAMYLCASFWRGPEEQYFGPGTRLTVT.

The chain carries TRBV30 and TRBJ1-3; D not certain. The V gene lost 2 bases and the J gene lost 0 bases, with 8 bases spanning the gap. Germline CDR1 and CDR2: GTSNPN and SVGIG (reference sequence). This CDR3 contains 14 residues. This chain's CDR3 is CAWSPKSSGNTIYF. The DNA of the CDR3 is TGTGCCTGGAGTCCCAAGAGCTCTGGAAACACCATATATTTT. Supplemented by reference TRBV30 and TRBJ1-3, the full variable domain reads SQTIHQWPATLVQPVGSPLSLECTVEGTSNPNLYWYRQAAGRGLQLLFYSVGIGQISSEVPQNLSASRPQDRQFILSSKKLLLSDSGFYLCAWSPKSSGNTIYFGEGSWLTVV.

In its sample, this clone is medium-sized. V gene TRBV5-4 combines with J gene TRBJ1-2, with 8 bases fitting TRBD1. Germline trimming cut 2 bases from V and 4 bases from J; bases unmatched to any gene: 7. The CDR3 is made up of 15 amino acids. Germline loops: CDR1 SGHNT, CDR2 YYREEE (reference sequence). DNA of the CDR3: TGTGCCAGCAGCTTCCCCGGACAGGGAGTCTATGGCTACACCTTC. It is translated as CASSFPGQGVYGYTF.

The chain has TRBV4-1 and TRBJ2-3; 9 nucleotides agree with TRBD2. V lost 0 bases to trimming and J lost 2 bases; unmatched junction nucleotides: 9. This CDR3 contains 18 residues. From germline, CDR1 is MGHRA and CDR2 YSYEKL. This chain's CDR3 is CASSQDFASGGSTDTQYF. The CDR3 DNA sequence: TGCGCCAGCAGCCAAGATTTTGCAAGCGGGGGGTCCACAGATACGCAGTATTTT.

This clone came up a few times. The chain joins TRBV11-2 to TRBJ2-2, with D perhaps matching TRBD1 (5 bases). Per the germline V gene, CDR1 is SGHAT and CDR2 is FQNNGV. V was cut by 1 base and J by 6 bases, with 6 bases left in between. The CDR3 is made up of 13 amino acids. The CDR3 loop is CASSLVRAGELFF. The CDR3 DNA reads as TGTGCCAGCAGCTTAGTCAGGGCCGGGGAGCTGTTTTTT.